The 9 T cell receptor beta chains presented below share a single source sample, sequenced in a study of T cell repertoires in cytomegalovirus infection. TCRdb reprocessed the reads via MiXCR and lists one record per CDR3 protein. The repertoire holds 510,000 or so distinct CDR3 sequences, with roughly 29% as singletons. Specimen: PBMCs. The receptors derive from a human donor in good health (CMV status not recorded). Some clones in this sample may be carry-over from other donors' samples.

This clonotype occurred a few times. This sequence joins TRBV20-1 and TRBJ2-7; D might be TRBD1 or TRBD2, each matching 5 bases. The CDR3 has 12 residues. Germline V lookup: CDR1 DFQATT, CDR2 SNEGSKA (reference sequence). The V end lost 5 bases, the J end lost 2 bases, and 10 bases lay between the germline ends. The CDR3 is CSAGRDPYEQYF. The DNA for the CDR3 is TGCAGTGCTGGCCGGGACCCCTACGAGCAGTACTTC.

This clonotype appeared once. The V and J genes are TRBV23-1 and TRBJ2-2, with TRBD2 matching 11 bases. TRBV23-1 is recorded as an ORF, its role being uncertain. The CDR3 is made up of 17 amino acids. The V and J ends lost 0 bases and 7 bases, in that order; junction bases with no gene match: 7. Here the CDR3 DNA reads TGCGCCAGCAGTCAATCGTTACTAGCGGGAGATAACGGGGAGCTGTTTTTT. This encodes CASSQSLLAGDNGELFF.

This clonotype showed up just a few times. The chain couples TRBV7-9 to TRBJ2-1, with TRBD2 matching over 11 bases. The CDR3 sequence is 15 residues long. From germline, CDR1 is SEHNR and CDR2 FQNEAQ (reference sequence). Trimming cost V 1 base and J 8 bases; bases outside gene matches: 4. In DNA form, the CDR3 reads TGTGCCAGCAGCTTAGAACTAGCGGGAGCCGATGAGCAGTTCTTC. Translated: CASSLELAGADEQFF.

On this clonotype: A much more abundant neighbour one base away suggests this may be a read error. The chain combines TRBV19 with TRBJ1-2; D might be TRBD1 (5 bases). The CDR3 runs to 13 residues. Looked up from germline, CDR1 is LNHDA and CDR2 is SQIVND (reference sequence). The CDR3: CASTRGSSYGFTF. The CDR3 coding sequence is TGTGCCAGTACCCGGGGGAGTTCCTATGGCTTCACCTTC. Full variable domain (outside the CDR3, taken from reference TRBV19 and TRBJ1-2): DGGITQSPKYLFRKEGQNVTLSCEQNLNHDAMYWYRQDPGQGLRLIYYSQIVNDFQKGDIAEGYSVSREKKESFPLTVTSAQKNPTAFYLCASTRGSSYGFTFGSGTRLTVV.

This chain joins TRBV14 and TRBJ2-2; 8 bases agree with TRBD2. The ends lost 5 bases at V and 4 bases at J; junction bases unmatched: 12. The germline V gene has CDR1 SGHDN and CDR2 FVKESK. This CDR3 is 17 amino acids long. CDR3 sequence (DNA): TGTGCCAGCAGCTCCTTCGAGCGGGAGTACGGCACCGGGGAGCTGTTTTTT. It is translated as CASSSFEREYGTGELFF.

This clonotype turned up a few times. This rearrangement joins TRBV25-1 to TRBJ2-1, with unresolved D. CDR3 size: 13 residues. V was pared by 3 bases and J by 8 bases, with 11 bases between. In germline, CDR1 is MGHDK, CDR2 SYGVNS. CDR3 DNA sequence: TGTGCCAGCAGTGACCCCAACCTCCATGAGCAGTTCTTC. Amino acids: CASSDPNLHEQFF.

The rearrangement joins TRBV19 to TRBJ1-5, with a possible D match to TRBD1 (5 bases). This CDR3 spans 15 amino acids. Trimming removed 0 bases at V and 4 bases at J, with 10 bases between. The germline CDR1 and CDR2 sequences are LNHDA and SQIVND (reference sequence). The CDR3 protein is CASSIDNGGNQPQHF. The CDR3 nucleotides read TGTGCCAGTAGTATAGATAATGGGGGGAATCAGCCCCAGCATTTT.

The chain is built from TRBV18 and TRBJ1-6, with 7 positions matching TRBD1. This CDR3 region has 14 residues. Germline V CDR1 and CDR2: KGHSH, LQKENI. V was clipped by 5 bases and J by 6 bases; unmatched bases: 4. The CDR3 DNA reads as TGTGCCAGCTCAAGGGACAGAGTTAATTCACCCCTCCACTTT. Its translation: CASSRDRVNSPLHF.

The CDR3 coding sequence is TGTGCCAGCAGCCCCGGGACAGGGATCTCCTACAATGAGCAGTTCTTC. Amino acids: CASSPGTGISYNEQFF. This chain uses TRBV7-6 with TRBJ2-1; 9 nucleotides agree with TRBD1. The CDR3 loop spans 16 amino acids. Germline trimming cut 5 bases from V and 0 bases from J; bases unmatched to any gene: 5. The germline CDR1 and CDR2 sequences are SGHVS and FNYEAQ.